The 18 T cell receptor beta chains presented below share a single source sample, sequenced in a study of regulatory T cells in long-lasting Graves disease. Library construction for TCR beta used iRepertoire HTBI primers and Arm-PCR of CDR3 regions. MiXCR, applied by TCRdb to the multiplex PCR reads, yields one record per CDR3 protein. The data contain approximately 460,000 distinct CDR3 sequences, about a sixth of them seen just once; the ten biggest clones take up around 10%. As for time point: newly diagnosed GD, antithyroid drugs for less than 3 months. RNA from PBMCs was the source of the TCR library. Separately, the same data were catalogued under a study of T cells in Graves' hyperthyroidism and ophthalmopathy.

This sample comprised peripheral blood mononuclear cells (PBMCs), obtained at new diagnosis, from a patient treated with antithyroid drugs. Receptor source: a woman between 25 and 40 years old with Graves disease.

The chain carries TRBV19 and TRBJ1-6; D call uncertain. From germline, CDR1 is LNHDA and CDR2 SQIVND (reference sequence). The CDR3 is 12 amino acids. V shed 5 bases and J shed 12 bases, with 11 bases lying between them. CDR3 in DNA: TGTGCCAGTAGTGAGGCCGACCTACCCCTCCACTTT. Translation: CASSEADLPLHF.

V usage is TRBV4-2 and J usage is TRBJ2-1; 10 nucleotides match TRBD2. The CDR3 covers 14 residues. V shed 0 bases and J 14 bases; nucleotides not matched to a gene: 7. Germline values: CDR1 LGHNA, CDR2 YNFKEQ. The CDR3 nucleotides read TGTGCCAGCAGCCAAGATACAGCGGGAGGGATGAAGTTCTTC. Translating gives CASSQDTAGGMKFF.

This clonotype was detected many times. J is TRBJ2-7 and V is TRBV12-3 or TRBV12-4; D is undetermined. This CDR3 spans 14 amino acids. The V gene lost 2 bases and the J gene lost 3 bases, with 11 bases spanning the gap. CDR3 bases: TGTGCCAGCAGTTTACGAGTGGGCCACTACGAGCAGTACTTC. It codes for CASSLRVGHYEQYF.

This clonotype has just a few counts. The J gene is TRBJ1-4, the V gene TRBV5-1, with a tentative D call TRBD1 (6 bases). This CDR3 has 15 amino acids. CDR1 is SGHRS and CDR2 is YFSETQ in the germline V gene. V was clipped by 3 bases and J by 7 bases, with 16 bases between them. The CDR3 loop reads CASSSVAGVGEKLFF. The CDR3 DNA is TGCGCCAGCAGCTCCGTCGCAGGGGTTGGTGAAAAACTGTTTTTT.

This clonotype was seen a few times. V usage is TRBV20-1 and J usage is TRBJ2-7, with unresolved D. With 4 bases removed from V and 0 bases from J, the gap between germline ends came to 7 bases. Germline lookup yields CDR1 DFQATT and CDR2 SNEGSKA (reference sequence). The CDR3 runs to 12 residues. This CDR3 reads CSATDTSYEQYF. For the CDR3, the DNA is TGCAGTGCTACTGACACCTCCTACGAGCAGTACTTC.

The chain carries TRBV14 and TRBJ1-3; D call uncertain. The CDR3 contains 14 residues. V gave up 2 bases and J gave up 2 bases, with 7 bases separating them. The germline CDR1 and CDR2 sequences are SGHDN and FVKESK. CDR3 residues: CASSQQAAGNTIYF. The CDR3 coding sequence is TGTGCCAGCAGCCAACAGGCCGCTGGAAACACCATATATTTT. The entire variable domain, with the rest obtained from reference TRBV14 and TRBJ1-3, is as follows: EAGVTQFPSHSVIEKGQTVTLRCDPISGHDNLYWYRRVMGKEIKFLLHFVKESKQDESGMPNNRFLAERTGGTYSTLKVQPAELEDSGVYFCASSQQAAGNTIYFGEGSWLTVV.

This clonotype was picked up many times. The V and J genes are TRBV20-1 and TRBJ2-7; tentative D call: TRBD1 (6 bases). The germline V gene encodes CDR1 DFQATT and CDR2 SNEGSKA (reference sequence). The CDR3 is 13 residues long. Trimming pared 5 bases from V and 0 bases from J, leaving 11 bases between. The chain's CDR3 is CSAGLQGSYEQYF. The CDR3 region has the DNA TGCAGTGCTGGCCTACAGGGCTCCTACGAGCAGTACTTC.

This clonotype was detected ten times or more. The chain employs TRBV30 and TRBJ2-7; 8 bases line up with TRBD2. The CDR3 contains 13 residues. From germline, CDR1 is GTSNPN and CDR2 SVGIG (reference sequence). The V segment lost 2 bases and the J segment 6 bases; nucleotides outside the gene matches: 6. CDR3 loop: CAWSIIAGIEQYF. Written as DNA, the CDR3 is TGTGCCTGGAGTATAATAGCGGGAATCGAGCAGTACTTC.

This clonotype was recorded many times. The genes are TRBV4-3 and TRBJ2-2; possibly TRBD1 for D (6 bases). V gave up 6 bases and J gave up 0 bases, with 14 bases separating them. Germline V gene data show CDR1 as LGHNA and CDR2 as YSLEER. The CDR3 runs 16 residues. The CDR3 protein is CASSQTGSPNTGELFF. The CDR3, as DNA: TGCGCCAGCAGTCAAACAGGGTCTCCGAACACCGGGGAGCTGTTTTTT.

This clonotype was counted ten times or more. The chain couples TRBV20-1 to TRBJ2-2; 8 bases line up with TRBD2. J lost 5 bases, V lost 3 bases, and 8 bases had no gene match. The germline CDR1 and CDR2 sequences are DFQATT and SNEGSKA (reference sequence). The CDR3 runs 15 residues. The CDR3, as DNA: TGCAGTGCTAGGGTAGCGGGAACAACAACCGGGGAGCTGTTTTTT. This gives the protein CSARVAGTTTGELFF.

The sample holds many counts of this clonotype. The chain uses TRBV27 and TRBJ2-4, with D possibly matching TRBD2 (7 bases). Germline V gives CDR1 MNHEY, CDR2 SMNVEV (reference sequence). Trimming shortened V by 5 bases and J by 13 bases, and 15 bases separated the two germline ends. The CDR3 extends over 12 amino acids. The CDR3 sequence: CASSRGGSPQYF. CDR3 nucleotide sequence: TGTGCCAGCAGTAGGGGGGGTTCCCCACAGTACTTC.

This clonotype has at least ten counts. The DNA for the CDR3 is TGTGCCAGCCCACCGTCTAGGGGTAGCTCCTACGAGCAGTACTTC. It translates to CASPPSRGSSYEQYF. The rearrangement joins TRBV28 to TRBJ2-7; D possibly corresponds to TRBD1 (5 bases). Trimming took off 8 bases at V and 0 bases at J, with 17 bases between the two ends. The V gene's germline CDR1 is MDHEN and CDR2 SYDVKM. The CDR3 has 15 amino acids.

This clonotype was observed a few times. The chain joins TRBV28 to TRBJ2-1, with 11 bases fitting TRBD2. This CDR3 has 18 residues. V was clipped by 4 bases and J by 3 bases; unmatched bases: 11. Per the germline V gene, CDR1 is MDHEN and CDR2 is SYDVKM. The CDR3: CASSSHYLTSGSYNEQFF. The CDR3 DNA reads as TGTGCCAGCAGTTCGCATTATCTCACTAGCGGGAGCTACAATGAGCAGTTCTTC.

This clonotype was counted many times. This rearrangement joins TRBV28 to TRBJ2-2; 8 bases map to TRBD2. CDR1 and CDR2 from the germline V gene are MDHEN and SYDVKM. This CDR3 has 17 residues. Trimming took 3 bases from V and 5 from J; bases not matched to a gene: 11. CDR3 DNA sequence: TGTGCCAGCAGTTTGCCCGGGGGGGACGACAAAACCGGGGAGCTGTTTTTT. Its protein product is CASSLPGGDDKTGELFF.

V is TRBV27 and J is TRBJ2-6; no clear D gene. V was cut by 4 bases and J by 2 bases, with 6 bases left in between. This CDR3 is 14 amino acids long. The germline V gene encodes CDR1 MNHEY and CDR2 SMNVEV (reference sequence). The CDR3 DNA reads as TGTGCCAGCAGTTCCCCAACTGGGGCCAACGTCCTGACTTTC. It codes for CASSSPTGANVLTF. Looking up the rest from reference TRBV27 and TRBJ2-6 gives the full variable domain: EAQVTQNPRYLITVTGKKLTVTCSQNMNHEYMSWYRQDPGLGLRQIYYSMNVEVTDKGDVPEGYKVSRKEKRNFPLILESPSPNQTSLYFCASSSPTGANVLTFGAGSRLTVL.

This clonotype was detected many times. This sequence joins TRBV4-3 and TRBJ1-6; D perhaps matches TRBD1 (6 bases). Looked up from germline, CDR1 is LGHNA and CDR2 is YSLEER. This CDR3 is built from 15 residues. V gave up 1 base and J gave up 12 bases, with 16 bases separating them. The CDR3 loop reads CASSQVQGIARPLHF. In DNA form, the CDR3 reads TGCGCCAGCAGCCAAGTCCAGGGGATCGCCCGACCCCTCCACTTT.

This clonotype was found a few times. The gene calls are TRBV12-3 or TRBV12-4 and TRBJ1-1; D gene uncertain. This CDR3 comprises 12 residues. The germline V and J ends were trimmed by 4 bases and 8 bases, with 11 bases remaining between them. The DNA of the CDR3 is TGTGCCAGCAGTTCGGGAGGGTTAGAAGCTTTCTTT. Translated, it gives CASSSGGLEAFF.

This clonotype was seen only a few times. This chain connects TRBV20-1 to TRBJ2-5; the match to TRBD2 covers 13 bases. The CDR3 extends over 18 amino acids. Germline CDR1 and CDR2: DFQATT and SNEGSKA (reference sequence). Trimming at V came to 3 bases and at J to 2 bases, leaving 12 bases not matched to a gene. CDR3 amino acids: CSASGTSGTRGGQETQYF. CDR3 sequence (DNA): TGCAGTGCTAGCGGGACTAGCGGGACCCGAGGCGGGCAAGAGACCCAGTACTTC.